Listed below are T cell receptor beta chains from one sample, sequenced in a study of blood T cell repertoires in COVID-19. The protocol was immunoSEQ multiplex PCR, while the TCRdb copy is restricted to in-frame clones and leaves out a portion. This sample yields over 130,000 clones, of which 88% are seen a single time; 2.5% to 3% belongs to the top ten. What was sequenced was peripheral blood. These receptors were taken from a human donor with COVID-19, enrolled during active disease. The donor label of this sample is uncertain. CDR3s include the opening cysteine and the closing phenylalanine or tryptophan. Each record gives: J gene, CDR3 length, D gene, clone size, V gene, CDR3 protein, CDR3 DNA. A D gene is named only where the DNA matches it firmly. Clone size is not always given. Where it is, it says once, few, many or a class for expanded clones.

J: TRBJ2-1; length: 14; D: NA; size: NA; V: TRBV9; CDR3: CASRKGLGDNEQFF; DNA: TGTGCCAGCAGGAAAGGGTTGGGAGACAATGAGCAGTTCTTC
J: TRBJ2-5; length: 15; D: NA; size: once; V: TRBV7-9; CDR3: CASSLAGAHQETQYF; DNA: TGTGCCAGCAGTCTCGCAGGGGCCCACCAAGAGACCCAGTACTTC
J: TRBJ1-2; length: 15; D: TRBD1; size: few; V: TRBV10-3; CDR3: CAISESVGQGFRYTF; DNA: TGTGCCATCAGTGAGTCGGTGGGACAGGGGTTTCGCTACACCTTC
J: TRBJ1-6; length: 18; D: TRBD1; size: NA; V: TRBV11-2; CDR3: CASSLDWQGASYNSPLHF; DNA: TGTGCCAGCAGCTTAGATTGGCAGGGGGCGTCCTATAATTCACCCCTCCACTTT
J: TRBJ2-2; length: 17; D: NA; size: NA; V: TRBV4-1; CDR3: CASSQFGVEVNTGELFF; DNA: TGCGCCAGCAGCCAATTCGGGGTTGAGGTAAACACCGGGGAGCTGTTTTTT
J: TRBJ2-1; length: 17; D: TRBD2; size: NA; V: TRBV9; CDR3: CASSGGASGGRYNEQFF; DNA: TGTGCCAGCAGCGGCGGGGCTAGCGGGGGACGCTACAATGAGCAGTTCTTC
J: TRBJ1-4; length: 14; D: NA; size: NA; V: TRBV27; CDR3: CASSFGRGNEKLFF; DNA: TGTGCCAGCAGTTTCGGCAGGGGTAATGAAAAACTGTTTTTT
J: TRBJ1-1; length: 15; D: NA; size: few; V: TRBV11-1; CDR3: CASSLNPGGGTEAFF; DNA: TGTGCCAGCAGCTTAAACCCGGGAGGGGGAACTGAAGCTTTCTTT
J: TRBJ2-2; length: 17; D: TRBD1; size: NA; V: TRBV3-1/TRBV3-2; CDR3: CASSQDRGQGNTGELFF; DNA: TGTGCCAGCAGCCAAGATCGGGGACAGGGGAACACCGGGGAGCTGTTTTTT
J: TRBJ2-6; length: 15; D: NA; size: NA; V: TRBV5-1; CDR3: CASSLAISGANVLTF; DNA: TGCGCCAGCAGCTTGGCCATCTCTGGGGCCAACGTCCTGACTTTC
J: TRBJ2-7; length: 15; D: NA; size: NA; V: TRBV19; CDR3: CASSINGIGSYEQYF; DNA: TGTGCCAGTAGTATCAACGGGATTGGGTCCTACGAGCAGTACTTC
J: TRBJ2-3; length: 17; D: TRBD1; size: once; V: TRBV6-1; CDR3: CASSEQGTGLLLDTQYF; DNA: TGTGCCAGCAGTGAACAGGGGACAGGGCTTCTTTTGGATACGCAGTATTTT
J: TRBJ2-7; length: 13; D: TRBD1; size: NA; V: TRBV2; CDR3: CASRLQGANEQYF; DNA: TGTGCCAGCAGACTACAGGGGGCTAACGAGCAGTACTTC
J: TRBJ2-7; length: 14; D: TRBD1; size: NA; V: TRBV6-6; CDR3: CASSYSQGDYEQYF; DNA: TGTGCCAGCAGTTACTCTCAGGGGGACTACGAGCAGTACTTC
J: TRBJ2-7; length: 14; D: NA; size: NA; V: TRBV7-6; CDR3: CASSQEGASYEQYF; DNA: TGTGCCAGCAGCCAGGAGGGTGCATCCTACGAGCAGTACTTC
J: TRBJ2-1; length: 16; D: NA; size: NA; V: TRBV5-1; CDR3: CASSLEASSRRNEQFF; DNA: TGCGCCAGCAGCTTGGAGGCTAGCAGCCGACGGAATGAGCAGTTCTTC
J: TRBJ2-5; length: 14; D: NA; size: once; V: TRBV7-9; CDR3: CASSTQRQAETQYF; DNA: TGTGCCAGCAGCACACAGAGACAGGCGGAGACCCAGTACTTC
J: TRBJ2-3; length: 17; D: TRBD2; size: NA; V: TRBV27; CDR3: CASSSSGLAGSTDTQYF; DNA: TGTGCCAGCAGTTCCTCGGGACTAGCGGGCAGCACAGATACGCAGTATTTT
J: TRBJ1-2; length: 16; D: NA; size: NA; V: TRBV2; CDR3: CASTDGTPGVGYGYTF; DNA: TGTGCCAGCACCGACGGGACGCCGGGGGTTGGCTATGGCTACACCTTC
J: TRBJ2-1; length: 10; D: NA; size: once; V: TRBV10-3; CDR3: CAIGGNEQFF; DNA: TGTGCCATCGGGGGGAATGAGCAGTTCTTC